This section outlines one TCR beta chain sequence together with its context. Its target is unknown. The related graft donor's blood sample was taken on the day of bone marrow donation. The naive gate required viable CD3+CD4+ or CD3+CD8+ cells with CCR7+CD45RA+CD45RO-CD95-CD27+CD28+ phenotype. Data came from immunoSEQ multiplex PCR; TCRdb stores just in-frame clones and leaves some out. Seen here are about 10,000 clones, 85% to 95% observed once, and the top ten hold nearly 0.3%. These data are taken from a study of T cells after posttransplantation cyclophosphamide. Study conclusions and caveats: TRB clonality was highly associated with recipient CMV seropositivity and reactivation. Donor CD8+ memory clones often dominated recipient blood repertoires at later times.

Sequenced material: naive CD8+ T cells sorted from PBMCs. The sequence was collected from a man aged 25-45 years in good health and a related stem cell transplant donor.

Here the CDR3 DNA reads TGTGCCAGCAGCCTGAGGTCCAACAATGAGCAGTTCTTC. Translation: CASSLRSNNEQFF. The V and J genes are TRBV7-9 and TRBJ2-1; D is unresolved. V gave up 5 bases and J gave up 5 bases, with 10 bases separating them. Germline V lookup: CDR1 SEHNR, CDR2 FQNEAQ (reference sequence). This CDR3 has 13 residues.